Following are 3 T cell receptor beta chains from one sample sequenced in a study of OX40 agonist ivuxolimab in advanced cancers. Data came from immunoSEQ multiplex PCR; TCRdb stores just in-frame clones and leaves some out. In the table there are tens of thousands of clones, about 90% of which are singletons. The source was CD4+ or CD8+ T cells sorted from blood, collected in a trial of the OX40 agonist ivuxolimab. These receptors originate from an adult with an advanced solid tumor such as melanoma, head and neck, liver or kidney cancer.

V usage is TRBV4-2 and J usage is TRBJ2-3; D might be TRBD2 (6 bases). V was clipped by 0 bases and J by 3 bases, with 10 bases between them. The CDR3 contains 15 residues. Looked up from germline, CDR1 is LGHNA and CDR2 is YNFKEQ. CDR3 DNA sequence: TGTGCCAGCAGCCAAGATGAGGGGAGGACAGATACGCAGTATTTT. Translating it yields CASSQDEGRTDTQYF.

This chain links TRBV28 with TRBJ1-5; D unresolved. V lost 8 bases and J lost 5, with 13 bases in between. Germline loops: CDR1 MDHEN, CDR2 SYDVKM. This CDR3 spans 13 amino acids. CDR3: CASWGDNYQPQHF. CDR3 coding DNA: TGTGCCAGCTGGGGAGACAACTATCAGCCCCAGCATTTT.

The gene calls are TRBV10-3 and TRBJ1-1; D is unresolved. V lost 0 bases and J 5 bases, leaving 16 bases between the germline ends. The CDR3 length is 16 residues. Germline values: CDR1 ENHRY, CDR2 SYGVKD. The CDR3 here is CAISESPSRMGTEAFF. The CDR3 region has the DNA TGTGCCATCAGTGAGTCGCCGTCCAGGATGGGGACTGAAGCTTTCTTT.